Each of the 5 T cell receptor beta chains below was sequenced from the same sample in a study of blood T cell repertoires in COVID-19. Profiled with immunoSEQ multiplex PCR; TCRdb holds only in-frame clones, not every one. The sample records about 72,000 clones, roughly 87% being singletons. Sequencing was carried out using peripheral blood. The receptors originated from a human donor in a cohort sampled during active COVID-19.

The chain links TRBV30 to TRBJ2-7, with TRBD2 as a possible D gene (5 bases). The CDR3 has 12 amino acids. The germline V gene has CDR1 GTSNPN and CDR2 SVGIG (reference sequence). With 7 bases removed from V and 6 bases from J, the gap between germline ends came to 16 bases. The chain's CDR3 is CAFGAAAGEQYF. The CDR3 DNA is TGTGCCTTTGGTGCAGCGGCTGGCGAGCAGTACTTC.

In its sample, this clone was seen once. The chain carries TRBV2 and TRBJ1-1, with D maybe TRBD1 (6 bases). Trimming removed 6 bases from V and 8 bases from J, with 13 bases in between. Germline assignment: CDR1 SNHLY and CDR2 FYNNEI. This CDR3 region has 12 residues. CDR3 sequence (DNA): TGTGCCAGCAGGGAGACAGGCGGGGAAGCTTTCTTT. Translating gives CASRETGGEAFF.

This rearrangement joins TRBV4-3 to TRBJ1-2, with D maybe TRBD1 (6 bases). CDR1 and CDR2 (germline): LGHNA, YSLEER. CDR3 length equals 13 residues. V lost 6 bases to trimming and J lost 4 bases, with 12 bases between them. In nucleotides, the CDR3 is TGCGCCAGCAGACGTGCAGGGGCCTATGGCTACACCTTC. Protein product: CASRRAGAYGYTF.

CDR3 loop: CSAEDREFDEQYF. In DNA form, the CDR3 reads TGCAGCGCCGAGGACAGGGAATTTGACGAGCAGTACTTC. This rearrangement joins TRBV29-1 to TRBJ2-7, with 8 bases fitting TRBD1. The CDR3 is 13 residues long. Germline CDR1 is SQVTM and CDR2 is ANQGSEA. The V and J ends lost 7 bases and 5 bases, in that order; junction bases with no gene match: 10.

The rearrangement links TRBV10-3 to TRBJ2-7; D is possibly TRBD2 (6 bases). The germline V gene has CDR1 ENHRY and CDR2 SYGVKD. The V end lost 8 bases, the J end lost 8 bases, and 31 bases lay between the germline ends. CDR3 length equals 17 residues. CDR3 coding DNA: TGTGCCATCGGACTAAGTGGGGTAGGGGAATATATACGAAAGCAGTACTTC. Protein: CAIGLSGVGEYIRKQYF.